This record covers a single T cell receptor beta chain. Its antigen remains unidentified. No quality values exist for individual bases; no much larger clone is one base distant. This sample is drawn from a study of somatic mutations in T cells in chronic GVHD (dated by TCRdb to 2020 to 2021). V is reduced by 3 bases and J by 5 bases, leaving a spacing of 13 bases between them. From the germline V gene (reference sequence), CDR1 is MNHEY and CDR2 is SMNVEV. The CDR3 has 14 amino acids, counting the end cysteine and phenylalanine. Only the CDR3 portion is preserved as DNA: 42 bases, with reading frame beginning at the first base. For sorting, cells were stained with anti-CD3, anti-CD4, anti-CD8 and a Vbeta20 antibody from the IOTest Beta Mark kit and sorted on a FACSAria III to a purity above 99%. Mononuclear cells were isolated by Ficoll-Paque PLUS density gradient centrifugation from peripheral blood that had been collected in sodium heparin tubes. CD4+ Vbeta20+, CD4+ Vbeta20-, and CD8+ T cell fractions were FACS-sorted before TCRbeta deep sequencing.

Isolated genomic DNA was used for TCRbeta deep sequencing. The immunoSEQ assay, provided as a commercial service, was used for both TCRbeta CDR3 sequencing and the initial data processing. Concerning the study's data processing: Reads were demultiplexed, adapter and primer sequences were trimmed, similar clones were merged through frequency-ratio clustering, and V, D, J genes were annotated using IMGT. As stored in TCRdb, this immuneACCESS dataset retains in-frame rearrangements with V and J assigned. A fraction of the clones does not appear; measured against another copy, unresolved V genes explain less than half of the discrepancy, and the remainder lacks a known reason. The V and J calls and clone size were taken over from that table, and D and trimming were inferred from the DNA. The sample contains about 14,000 clones, over 65% of them found a single time. Approximately 31% of the sample is taken by the ten largest.

Sequenced input: Vbeta20-negative CD4+ T cells from blood. The cell subset or site label, read with the paper, signifies: CD4+ T cells sorted as TCR Vbeta20 negative by flow cytometry. This sequence uses TRBV27 and TRBJ2-5, with no D gene named confidently. The TCR was taken from a male patient aged 50 to 59 with chronic graft-versus-host disease. Some T cells may originate with the graft donor following a transplant. Read as DNA, the sequence is TGTGCCAGCAGTTTGAGTCCGGGTTCGGAGACCCAGTACTTC. Its product reads: CASSLSPGSETQYF.